Presented here are 25 T cell receptor beta chains from one specimen sequenced in a study of early stage breast cancer tumors. TCRdb's copy holds only in-frame clones and misses some; the assay was immunoSEQ multiplex PCR. The sample holds some 70,000 clones, 79% seen once. The sequenced sample consisted of blood. These receptors all stem from a person between 55 and 69 years old with breast cancer.

V gene TRBV6-6 combines with J gene TRBJ1-5, with 8 nucleotides matching TRBD1. V trimming: 10 bases; J trimming: 7 bases; junction bases outside the gene matches: 6. Germline V gene lookup returns CDR1 MNHNY and CDR2 SVGAGI (reference sequence). There are 12 residues in the CDR3. The CDR3 loop reads CATGQGEQPQHF. The CDR3 coding sequence is TGTGCCACCGGACAGGGAGAGCAGCCCCAGCATTTT.

The chain has TRBV7-8 and TRBJ1-5, with 7 bases lining up with TRBD1. Losses at the gene ends were 3 bases for V and 1 base for J; bases not matched to a gene: 9. The CDR3 is 17 amino acids. Per germline, CDR1 SGHVS and CDR2 FQNEAQ. The CDR3 bases are TGTGCCAGCAGCTTCCAACCGGGACAGAAAAGCAATCAGCCCCAGCATTTT. This encodes CASSFQPGQKSNQPQHF.

The chain uses TRBV18 and TRBJ2-3, with D possibly being TRBD1 (5 bases). CDR3 size: 15 residues. The V end was cut by 3 bases, the J end by 1 base, with 11 bases between. Looked up from germline, CDR1 is KGHSH and CDR2 is LQKENI. CDR3 coding DNA: TGTGCCAGCTCACCTCAGGTGGGGCGCACAGATACGCAGTATTTT. It is translated as CASSPQVGRTDTQYF.

The V and J genes are TRBV4-1 and TRBJ2-1, with 12 bases identical to TRBD2. Germline CDR1 is MGHRA and CDR2 is YSYEKL. This CDR3 spans 17 amino acids. The trim removed 2 bases at V and 7 bases at J, leaving 9 bases unmatched. The CDR3 sequence: CASSQSPSGRALNEQFF. In DNA form, the CDR3 reads TGCGCCAGCAGCCAATCCCCTAGCGGGAGGGCCTTGAATGAGCAGTTCTTC.

V and J are TRBV5-5 and TRBJ2-7; TRBD1 agrees at 7 bases. There are 13 residues in the CDR3. After removal of 3 bases from V and 5 bases from J, the junction contained 5 bases not matched to a gene. Germline V CDR1 and CDR2: SGHKS, YYEKEE (reference sequence). The CDR3 DNA sequence: TGTGCCAGCAGCTCGACAGGGTTCAACGAGCAGTACTTC. Translating it yields CASSSTGFNEQYF.

V is TRBV7-2 and J is TRBJ1-5, with a weak D call TRBD1 (6 bases). V gave up 5 bases and J gave up 6 bases, with 8 bases separating them. CDR3 size: 12 residues. The germline V gene encodes CDR1 SGHTA and CDR2 FQGNSA. The CDR3 coding sequence is TGTGCCAGCAGCCCGACAGGTCAGCCCCAGCATTTT. Protein sequence: CASSPTGQPQHF.

As for this clone: An end of the junction differs from the germline gene, which may be a read error. The chain combines TRBV18 with TRBJ1-2, with D perhaps matching TRBD1 (5 bases). Germline V gene data show CDR1 as KGHSH and CDR2 as LQKENI. The CDR3 totals 15 residues. The CDR3, as DNA: TGTGCCGGCTCACCAGGGTTGGACGCCTCCTATGGCTACACCTTC. As protein: CAGSPGLDASYGYTF.

The rearrangement uses TRBV5-6 and TRBJ2-7; D is unclear. CDR1 SGHDT and CDR2 YYEEEE come from the germline V gene. This CDR3 has 16 residues. Trimming shortened V by 0 bases and J by 3 bases, and 16 bases separated the two germline ends. CDR3 coding DNA: TGTGCCAGCAGCTTGGCCCCGGACCCAAACCTCTACGAGCAGTACTTC. Its protein product is CASSLAPDPNLYEQYF.

V usage is TRBV13 and J usage is TRBJ2-7; tentatively, D is TRBD1 (6 bases). This CDR3 is built from 15 residues. The germline V gene has CDR1 PRHDT and CDR2 FYEKMQ (reference sequence). Trimming shortened V by 4 bases and J by 7 bases, and 20 bases separated the two germline ends. The chain's CDR3 is CASSSAGTPSREQYF. As DNA, the CDR3 is TGTGCCAGCAGCTCCGCCGGGACACCAAGTCGGGAGCAGTACTTC.

The chain joins TRBV9 to TRBJ2-5; D is uncertain. V dropped 4 bases and J dropped 0 bases, with 13 bases sitting between them. Germline V lookup: CDR1 SGDLS, CDR2 YYNGEE. The CDR3 runs to 15 residues. CDR3 DNA: TGTGCCAGCAGCCTTGGGTGGGTGAACCAAGAGACCCAGTACTTC. This encodes CASSLGWVNQETQYF.

V usage is TRBV4-1 and J usage is TRBJ2-6; possibly TRBD1 for D (5 bases). V gave up 6 bases and J gave up 0 bases, with 18 bases separating them. This CDR3 has 18 amino acids. The germline V gene encodes CDR1 MGHRA and CDR2 YSYEKL. In DNA, the CDR3 is TGCGCCAGCAGTCTTGTCACAGGCCTAACCTCTGGGGCCAACGTCCTGACTTTC. Amino acids: CASSLVTGLTSGANVLTF.

The rearrangement uses TRBV29-1 and TRBJ1-1, with D uncertain. Trimming removed 7 bases from V and 0 bases from J, with 18 bases in between. The CDR3 totals 15 residues. CDR1 SQVTM and CDR2 ANQGSEA come from the germline V gene. The CDR3 loop is CSAAEPRGMNTEAFF. CDR3 nucleotide sequence: TGCAGCGCTGCCGAACCGCGAGGCATGAACACTGAAGCTTTCTTT.

This chain joins TRBV5-4 and TRBJ2-7; TRBD2 aligns across 14 bases. CDR1 SGHNT and CDR2 YYREEE come from the germline V gene (reference sequence). With 0 bases clipped from V and 1 base from J, the junction kept 3 bases outside the gene matches. The CDR3 contains 17 residues. This CDR3 is CASSLGLAGGGSYEQYF. The CDR3 nucleotides are TGTGCCAGCAGCTTGGGACTAGCGGGAGGGGGTTCCTACGAGCAGTACTTC.

V is TRBV5-4 and J is TRBJ2-5; 9 bases map to TRBD2. Germline loops: CDR1 SGHNT, CDR2 YYREEE (reference sequence). J gave up 5 bases and V 3 bases, and 14 bases lay outside the gene matches. The CDR3 is made up of 17 amino acids. The CDR3 is CASSSPPRAGGRETQYF. Here the CDR3 DNA reads TGTGCCAGCAGCTCTCCCCCTCGGGCGGGGGGGCGGGAGACCCAGTACTTC.

This clone came up a few times. The V gene is TRBV5-6, the J gene TRBJ2-5; D is unresolved. V dropped 0 bases and J dropped 0 bases, with 6 bases sitting between them. Germline values: CDR1 SGHDT, CDR2 YYEEEE. The CDR3 covers 14 residues. CDR3 residues: CASSLGADQETQYF. The DNA for the CDR3 is TGTGCCAGCAGCTTGGGGGCAGACCAAGAGACCCAGTACTTC.

V gene TRBV11-3 combines with J gene TRBJ2-2, with no clear D. The CDR3 length is 12 residues. Trimming took off 6 bases at V and 4 bases at J, with 6 bases between the two ends. The V gene's germline CDR1 is SGHNT and CDR2 YENEEA. This chain's CDR3 is CASSRSTGELFF. The CDR3 nucleotides are TGTGCCAGCAGTCGCAGCACCGGGGAGCTGTTTTTT.

This chain links TRBV4-1 with TRBJ1-1, with D unresolved. Trimming cost V 0 bases and J 1 base, with 6 bases left between them. The V gene's germline CDR1 is MGHRA and CDR2 YSYEKL. The CDR3 loop spans 14 amino acids. CDR3 coding DNA: TGCGCCAGCAGCCAAGATCCCGCGAACACTGAAGCTTTCTTT. Encoded protein: CASSQDPANTEAFF.

This chain links TRBV7-2 with TRBJ2-5; no clear D gene. V was pared by 5 bases and J by 2 bases, with 12 bases between. Germline CDR1 SGHTA, CDR2 FQGNSA. This CDR3 contains 14 residues. CDR3 sequence: CASSPPPVQETQYF. The DNA of the CDR3 is TGTGCCAGCAGCCCCCCGCCAGTACAAGAGACCCAGTACTTC.

The gene calls are TRBV5-1 and TRBJ1-5; 9 bases line up with TRBD1. The CDR3 contains 14 residues. Germline CDR1 and CDR2: SGHRS and YFSETQ. The junction had 3 bases not matched to a gene; V was cut back by 4 bases and J by 4 bases. The CDR3 region has the DNA TGCGCCAGCAGCGCCGGGACAGGGAATCAGCCCCAGCATTTT. This encodes CASSAGTGNQPQHF.

In its sample, this clone was seen once. The chain uses TRBV5-4 and TRBJ2-1; 10 bases are shared with TRBD2. The CDR3 contains 16 residues. Germline lookup yields CDR1 SGHNT and CDR2 YYREEE (reference sequence). Germline trimming cut 2 bases from V and 6 bases from J; bases unmatched to any gene: 8. CDR3 sequence (DNA): TGTGCCAGCAGCTTAAGGCTAGCGGGAGTGGGCAATGAGCAGTTCTTC. Translation gives CASSLRLAGVGNEQFF.

The V and J genes are TRBV28 and TRBJ2-5; unclear D gene. The CDR3 contains 12 residues. V lost 7 bases, J lost 5 bases, and 11 bases lay in between. Germline-derived CDR1 and CDR2 are MDHEN and SYDVKM. CDR3 DNA sequence: TGTGCCAGCAACGTTGGGTTTGAGACCCAGTACTTC. This sequence encodes CASNVGFETQYF.

The chain carries TRBV18 and TRBJ2-7; D assignment may be TRBD1 or TRBD2 (5 bases each). V was cut by 6 bases and J by 2 bases, with 14 bases left in between. CDR3 length: 14 amino acids. Germline V gives CDR1 KGHSH, CDR2 LQKENI. The CDR3 loop reads CASSPGTTAYEQYF. For the CDR3, the DNA is TGTGCCAGCTCTCCGGGGACCACGGCCTACGAGCAGTACTTC.

CDR3 coding DNA: TGTGCCAGCAGCCCCGCCGGGGGCGCTTTTTTCGAGCAGTACTTC. Protein: CASSPAGGAFFEQYF. This chain uses TRBV11-3 with TRBJ2-7; D may be TRBD1 or TRBD2 (6 bases each). V was pared by 5 bases and J by 6 bases, with 20 bases between. CDR1 and CDR2 from the germline V gene are SGHNT and YENEEA. The CDR3 length is 15 residues.

The chain couples TRBV5-1 to TRBJ2-7; D gene unclear. Trimming took 0 bases from V and 2 from J, leaving 12 bases between them. Germline values: CDR1 SGHRS, CDR2 YFSETQ. The CDR3 is 15 amino acids. CDR3 residues: CASSLAGRQAYEQYF. CDR3 DNA sequence: TGCGCCAGCAGCTTGGCCGGTCGTCAGGCCTACGAGCAGTACTTC.

This clone qualifies as medium-sized. The rearrangement joins TRBV2 to TRBJ1-5; D is uncertain. This CDR3 is 15 amino acids long. Germline V gene data show CDR1 as SNHLY and CDR2 as FYNNEI. V lost 6 bases and J 1 base, leaving 13 bases between the germline ends. CDR3 in amino acids: CASSEIGRSNQPQHF. The CDR3 DNA is TGTGCCAGCAGCGAGATAGGGAGGAGCAATCAGCCCCAGCATTTT.